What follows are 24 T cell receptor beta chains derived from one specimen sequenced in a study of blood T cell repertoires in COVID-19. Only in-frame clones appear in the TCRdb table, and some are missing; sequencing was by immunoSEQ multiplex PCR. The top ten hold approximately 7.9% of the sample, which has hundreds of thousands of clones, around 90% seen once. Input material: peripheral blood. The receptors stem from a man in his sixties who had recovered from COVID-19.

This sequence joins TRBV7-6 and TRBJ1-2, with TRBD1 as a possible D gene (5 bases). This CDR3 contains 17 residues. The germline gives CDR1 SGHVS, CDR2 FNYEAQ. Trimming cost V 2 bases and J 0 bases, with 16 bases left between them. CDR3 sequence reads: CASSLYDSLPANYGYTF. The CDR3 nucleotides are TGTGCCAGCAGCTTATACGACAGTCTTCCGGCTAACTATGGCTACACCTTC.

For the CDR3, the DNA is TGTGCCAGCAGCCAAGTCGGAGGGGATGAAAAACTGTTTTTT. Amino acids: CASSQVGGDEKLFF. The V call is TRBV4-2, the J call TRBJ1-4; D is perhaps TRBD1 (5 bases). V was trimmed by 1 base and J by 6 bases, leaving 9 bases between them. Germline-derived CDR1 and CDR2 are LGHNA and YNFKEQ. This CDR3 is built from 14 residues.

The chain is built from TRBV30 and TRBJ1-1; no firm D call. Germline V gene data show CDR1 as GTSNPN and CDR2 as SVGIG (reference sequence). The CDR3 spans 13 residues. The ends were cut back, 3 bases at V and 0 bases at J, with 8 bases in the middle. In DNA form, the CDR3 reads TGTGCCTGGAGAGCGCACTTGAACACTGAAGCTTTCTTT. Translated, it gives CAWRAHLNTEAFF.

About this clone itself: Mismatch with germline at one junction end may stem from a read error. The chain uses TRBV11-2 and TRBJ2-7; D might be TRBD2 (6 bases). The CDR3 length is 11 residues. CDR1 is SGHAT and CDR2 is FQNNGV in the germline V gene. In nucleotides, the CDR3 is TGTGCCAGCAGCCACGGGACTTCCTTCTCCTTC. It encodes CASSHGTSFSF.

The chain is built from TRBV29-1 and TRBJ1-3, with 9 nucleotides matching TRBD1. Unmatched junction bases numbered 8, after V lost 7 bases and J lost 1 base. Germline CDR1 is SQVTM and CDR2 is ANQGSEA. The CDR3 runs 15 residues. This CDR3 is CSAGDRAYSGNTIYF. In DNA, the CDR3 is TGCAGCGCCGGGGACAGGGCTTATTCTGGAAACACCATATATTTT.

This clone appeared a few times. CDR3 in amino acids: CASFANQGETQYF. In DNA, the CDR3 is TGTGCCAGCTTCGCTAATCAGGGAGAGACCCAGTACTTC. V usage is TRBV18 and J usage is TRBJ2-5, with D tentatively TRBD1 (5 bases). The CDR3 covers 13 residues. Trimming left V 7 bases short and J 4 bases short, with 13 bases between. Germline V gene sequence: CDR1 KGHSH, CDR2 LQKENI.

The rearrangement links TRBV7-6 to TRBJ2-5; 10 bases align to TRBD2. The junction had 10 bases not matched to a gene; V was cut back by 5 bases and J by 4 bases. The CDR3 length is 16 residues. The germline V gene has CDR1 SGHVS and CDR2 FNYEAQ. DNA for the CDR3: TGTGCCAGCAGCCCCAGTGGGCTAGCGGGGGCAGAGACCCAGTACTTC. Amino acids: CASSPSGLAGAETQYF. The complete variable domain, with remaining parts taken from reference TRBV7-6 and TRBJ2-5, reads GAGVSQSPRYKVTKRGQDVALRCDPISGHVSLYWYRQALGQGPEFLTYFNYEAQQDKSGLPNDRFSAERPEGSISTLTIQRTEQRDSAMYRCASSPSGLAGAETQYFGPGTRLLVL.

The CDR3 protein is CASSKTPRGQETQYF. The CDR3 DNA is TGTGCCAGCAGCAAAACCCCCCGGGGCCAAGAGACCCAGTACTTC. The rearrangement joins TRBV21-1 to TRBJ2-5; the DNA was not used to check the table's D call, TRBD2. TRBV21-1 is deemed a pseudogene. This CDR3 contains 15 residues.

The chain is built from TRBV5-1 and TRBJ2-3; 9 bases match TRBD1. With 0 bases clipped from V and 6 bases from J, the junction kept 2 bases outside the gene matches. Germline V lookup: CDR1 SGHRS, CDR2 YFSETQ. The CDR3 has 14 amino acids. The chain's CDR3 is CASSLGDRVDTQYF. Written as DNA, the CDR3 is TGCGCCAGCAGCTTGGGGGACAGGGTTGATACGCAGTATTTT. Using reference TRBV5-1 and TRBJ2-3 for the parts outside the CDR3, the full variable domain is KAGVTQTPRYLIKTRGQQVTLSCSPISGHRSVSWYQQTPGQGLQFLFEYFSETQRNKGNFPGRFSGRQFSNSRSEMNVSTLELGDSALYLCASSLGDRVDTQYFGPGTRLTVL.

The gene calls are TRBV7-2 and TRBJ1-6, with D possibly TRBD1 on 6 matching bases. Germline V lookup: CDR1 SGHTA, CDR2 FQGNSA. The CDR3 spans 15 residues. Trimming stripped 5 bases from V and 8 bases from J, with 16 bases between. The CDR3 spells CASSLYRATDSPLHF. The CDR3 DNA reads TGTGCCAGCAGCCTGTACAGGGCTACGGATTCACCCCTCCACTTT.

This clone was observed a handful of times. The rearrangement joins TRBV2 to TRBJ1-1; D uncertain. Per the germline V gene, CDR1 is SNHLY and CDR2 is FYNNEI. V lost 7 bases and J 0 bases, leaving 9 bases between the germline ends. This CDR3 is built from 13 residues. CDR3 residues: CASTLLLNTEAFF. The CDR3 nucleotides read TGTGCCAGCACCTTACTCTTGAACACTGAAGCTTTCTTT. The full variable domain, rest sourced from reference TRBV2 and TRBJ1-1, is EPEVTQTPSHQVTQMGQEVILRCVPISNHLYFYWYRQILGQKVEFLVSFYNNEISEKSEIFDDQFSVERPDGSNFTLKIRSTKLEDSAMYFCASTLLLNTEAFFGQGTRLTVV.

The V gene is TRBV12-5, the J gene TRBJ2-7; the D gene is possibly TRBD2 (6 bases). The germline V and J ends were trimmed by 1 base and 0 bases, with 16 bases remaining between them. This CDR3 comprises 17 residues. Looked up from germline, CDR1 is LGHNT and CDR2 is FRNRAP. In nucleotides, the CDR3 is TGTGCTAGTGGTTTGGCGGGGCGGGGTCTCAGCTCCTACGAGCAGTACGTC. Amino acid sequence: CASGLAGRGLSSYEQYV.

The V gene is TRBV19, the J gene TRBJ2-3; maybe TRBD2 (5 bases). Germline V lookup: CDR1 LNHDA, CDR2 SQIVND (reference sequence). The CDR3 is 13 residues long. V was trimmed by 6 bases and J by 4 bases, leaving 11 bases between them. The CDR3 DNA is TGTGCCAGTAGAAGCGGTAGCGCAGATACGCAGTATTTT. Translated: CASRSGSADTQYF. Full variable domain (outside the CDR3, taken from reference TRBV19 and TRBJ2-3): DGGITQSPKYLFRKEGQNVTLSCEQNLNHDAMYWYRQDPGQGLRLIYYSQIVNDFQKGDIAEGYSVSREKKESFPLTVTSAQKNPTAFYLCASRSGSADTQYFGPGTRLTVL.

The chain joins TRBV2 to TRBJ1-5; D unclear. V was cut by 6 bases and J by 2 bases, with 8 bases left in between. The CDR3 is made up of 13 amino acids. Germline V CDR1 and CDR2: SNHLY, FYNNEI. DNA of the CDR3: TGTGCCAGCAGCCAGGAGGGCAATCAGCCCCAGCATTTT. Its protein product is CASSQEGNQPQHF.

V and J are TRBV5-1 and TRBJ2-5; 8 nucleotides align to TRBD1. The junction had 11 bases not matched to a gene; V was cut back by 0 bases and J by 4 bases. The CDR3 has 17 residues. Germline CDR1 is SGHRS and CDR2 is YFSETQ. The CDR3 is CASSLGQGARLVETQYF. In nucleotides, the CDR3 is TGCGCCAGCAGCTTGGGGCAGGGGGCGCGCCTGGTAGAGACCCAGTACTTC.

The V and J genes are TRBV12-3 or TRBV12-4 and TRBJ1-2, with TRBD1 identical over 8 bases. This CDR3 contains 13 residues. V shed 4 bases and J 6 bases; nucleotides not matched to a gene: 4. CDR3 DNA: TGTGCCAGCAGTTACCCGACAGGGGATGGCTACACCTTC. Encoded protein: CASSYPTGDGYTF.

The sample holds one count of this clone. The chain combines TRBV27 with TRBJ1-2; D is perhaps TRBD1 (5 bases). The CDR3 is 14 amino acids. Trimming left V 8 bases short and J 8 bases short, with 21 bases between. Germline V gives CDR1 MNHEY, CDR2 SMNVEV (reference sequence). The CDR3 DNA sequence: TGTGCCAGCTCCCCGAGAGGTGGGTGGGGCGGCTACACCTTC. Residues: CASSPRGGWGGYTF.

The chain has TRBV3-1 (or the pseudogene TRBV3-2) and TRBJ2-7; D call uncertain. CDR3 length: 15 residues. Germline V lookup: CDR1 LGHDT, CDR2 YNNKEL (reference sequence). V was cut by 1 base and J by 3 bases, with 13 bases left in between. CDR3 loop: CASSQGFISGYEQYF. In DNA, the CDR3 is TGTGCCAGCAGCCAAGGATTTATCTCAGGCTACGAGCAGTACTTC.

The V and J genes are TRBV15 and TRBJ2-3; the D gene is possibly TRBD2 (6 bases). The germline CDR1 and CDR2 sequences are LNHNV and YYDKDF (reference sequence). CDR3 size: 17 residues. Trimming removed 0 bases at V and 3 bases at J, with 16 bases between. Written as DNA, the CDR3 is TGTGCCACCAGCAGAGATGCCCTAGCGAAAAGTACAGATACGCAGTATTTT. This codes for CATSRDALAKSTDTQYF.

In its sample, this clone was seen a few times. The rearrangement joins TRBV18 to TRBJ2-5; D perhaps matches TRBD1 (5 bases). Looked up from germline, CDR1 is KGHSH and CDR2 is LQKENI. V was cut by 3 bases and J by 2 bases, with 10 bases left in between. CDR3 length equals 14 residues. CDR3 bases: TGTGCCAGCTCACCGCAGGGAATGCAAGAGACCCAGTACTTC. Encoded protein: CASSPQGMQETQYF.

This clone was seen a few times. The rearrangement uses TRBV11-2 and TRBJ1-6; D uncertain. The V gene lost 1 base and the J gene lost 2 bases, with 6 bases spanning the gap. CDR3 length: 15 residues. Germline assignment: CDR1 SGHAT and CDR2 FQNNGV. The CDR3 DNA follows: TGTGCCAGCAGCTTAGGTCAGACCTATAATTCACCCCTCCACTTT. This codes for CASSLGQTYNSPLHF.

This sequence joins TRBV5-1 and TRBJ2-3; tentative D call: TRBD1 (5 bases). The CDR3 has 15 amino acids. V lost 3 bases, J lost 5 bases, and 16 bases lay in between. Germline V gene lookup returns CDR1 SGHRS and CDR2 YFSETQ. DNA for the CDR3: TGCGCCAGCAGCTCTCTTAGCCAGGGAAAAGATACGCAGTATTTT. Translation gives CASSSLSQGKDTQYF. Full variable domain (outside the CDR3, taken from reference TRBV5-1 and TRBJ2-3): KAGVTQTPRYLIKTRGQQVTLSCSPISGHRSVSWYQQTPGQGLQFLFEYFSETQRNKGNFPGRFSGRQFSNSRSEMNVSTLELGDSALYLCASSSLSQGKDTQYFGPGTRLTVL.

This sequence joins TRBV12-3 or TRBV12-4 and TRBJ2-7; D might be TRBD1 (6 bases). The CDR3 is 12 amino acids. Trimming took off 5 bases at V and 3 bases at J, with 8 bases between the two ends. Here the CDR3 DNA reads TGTGCCAGCAGTCGGACAGTCTACGAGCAGTACTTC. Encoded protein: CASSRTVYEQYF.

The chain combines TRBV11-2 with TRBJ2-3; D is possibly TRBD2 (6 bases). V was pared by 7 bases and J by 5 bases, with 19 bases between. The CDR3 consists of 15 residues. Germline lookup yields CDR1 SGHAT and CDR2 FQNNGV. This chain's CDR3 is CASTRGGRTEDTQYF. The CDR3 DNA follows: TGTGCCAGCACCCGAGGAGGGAGGACCGAAGATACGCAGTATTTT. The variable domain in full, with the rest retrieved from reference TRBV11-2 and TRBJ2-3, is EAGVAQSPRYKIIEKRQSVAFWCNPISGHATLYWYQQILGQGPKLLIQFQNNGVVDDSQLPKDRFSAERLKGVDSTLKIQPAKLEDSAVYLCASTRGGRTEDTQYFGPGTRLTVL.